The T cell receptor beta chain under discussion was sequenced for a study of OX40 agonist ivuxolimab in advanced cancers. Produced via immunoSEQ multiplex PCR; TCRdb's table is partial and in-frame only. The sample consists of under 80,000 clones, 85% to 95% of them appearing once. The CDR3 sequence is 14 residues long. Per germline, CDR1 SQVTM and CDR2 ANQGSEA. The V end lost 1 base, the J end lost 3 bases, and 7 bases lay between the germline ends. Material: CD4+ or CD8+ T cells sorted from blood, obtained in a trial of the OX40 agonist ivuxolimab. This clonotype was sampled from an adult with an advanced solid tumor such as melanoma, head and neck, liver or kidney cancer. The chain employs TRBV29-1 and TRBJ2-6, with D possibly TRBD2 on 6 matching bases. The CDR3 DNA reads as TGCAGCGTTGAAGGGGGGGTTGGGGCCAACGTCCTGACTTTC. It codes for CSVEGGVGANVLTF.